This is a list of T cell receptor beta chains from one sample in a study of CD8+CD57+ T cells in acquired aplastic anemia. Each CDR3 protein is one row after TCRdb ran MiXCR on the reads. The table includes approximately 59,000 distinct CDR3 sequences, roughly 60% detected once. Sequenced input: sorted CD4+, CD8+, or CD8+CD57+ T cells (not recorded which) from PBMCs. The source is a human donor with aplastic anemia. Both conserved end residues are part of each CDR3. D genes are given only for firm matches. Not every row has a clone size; where given, it reads once, few, many or a size class.

. | TRBJ1-1 | . | TRBV19 | TGTGCCAGTAGCCCAGGTAGAAGGAACGCTGAAGCCTTCTTT | CASSPGRRNAEAFF
. | TRBJ1-2 | . | TRBV20-1 | TGCAGTGCTAGTTCGGGGGGCCGAGGGTATGGCTACACCTTC | CSASSGGRGYGYTF
. | TRBJ2-7 | . | TRBV9 | TGTGCCAGCAGCGTAGACCCGGCAGACGAGCAGTACTTC | CASSVDPADEQYF
. | TRBJ1-5 | . | TRBV4-3 | TGCGCCAGCAGCCAAGACCAAGGAGGGGATCAGCCCCAGCATTTT | CASSQDQGGDQPQHF
TRBD1 | TRBJ1-4 | . | TRBV11-1 | TGTGCCAGCAGCCCAGGACAGGTCGGGACTAATGAAAAACTGTTTTTT | CASSPGQVGTNEKLFF
. | TRBJ2-7 | . | TRBV2 | TGTGCCGGTACGGACAGCTACTCCTACGAGCAGTACTTC | CAGTDSYSYEQYF
. | TRBJ1-6 | few | TRBV25-1 | TGTGCCAGCAGTGAATCCAGGGGTAATTCACCCCTCCACTTT | CASSESRGNSPLHF
. | TRBJ1-6 | . | TRBV2 | TGTGCCAGCACCAGGGACTATCAGAATTCACCCCTCCACTTT | CASTRDYQNSPLHF
. | TRBJ2-7 | few | TRBV19 | TGTGCCAGTAGTATCCAAGGGTCCTACCTCTCCTACGAGCAGTACTTC | CASSIQGSYLSYEQYF
. | TRBJ2-1 | few | TRBV10-3 | TGTGCCATCAGTGACCCGGGACTGGGGGCCAGCAATGAGCAGTTCTTC | CAISDPGLGASNEQFF
TRBD2 | TRBJ2-1 | many | TRBV14 | TGTGCCAGCAGCCAGAGAGCGGGGGGGTACAATGAGCAGTTCTTC | CASSQRAGGYNEQFF
. | TRBJ1-4 | medium-sized | TRBV29-1 | TGCAGCGTCGGGGACGGGTTGAATGAAAAACTGTTTTTT | CSVGDGLNEKLFF
TRBD1 | TRBJ2-7 | once | TRBV19 | TGCCCGGGACAGGGAAGCTACGAGCAGTACTTC | CPGQGSYEQYF
. | TRBJ1-2 | . | TRBV5-5 | TGTGCCAGCAGCTTGGAAGGCAGGGCCTATGGCTACACCTTC | CASSLEGRAYGYTF
TRBD1 | TRBJ1-6 | once | TRBV12-3/TRBV12-4 | TGTGCCAGCAGTCCGGGACAGGGGTCCAGACCCCTCCACTTT | CASSPGQGSRPLHF
. | TRBJ2-1 | many | TRBV29-1 | TGCAGCGTTGTGTGGCGGTACCTCAATGAGCAGTTCTTC | CSVVWRYLNEQFF
TRBD2 | TRBJ2-2 | once | TRBV24-1 | TGTGCCACCAGTGATTTGGCGGTAACTAGCGGGCACACCGGGGAGCTGTTTTTT | CATSDLAVTSGHTGELFF
. | TRBJ2-5 | . | TRBV29-1 | TGCAGCGTTGCAAGAGGGGAGACCCAGTACTTC | CSVARGETQYF
. | TRBJ1-6 | . | TRBV7-2 | TGTGCCAGCAGCTTAGAGGGGGGAAGTTCACCCCTCCACTTT | CASSLEGGSSPLHF
. | TRBJ1-5 | . | TRBV20-1 | TGCAGTGCTAAAAGCCAGCCAAATCAGCCCCAGCATTTT | CSAKSQPNQPQHF
. | TRBJ1-4 | . | TRBV20-1 | TGCAGTGCTCGCGACCCCCGCGGAACTAATGAAAAACTGTTTTTT | CSARDPRGTNEKLFF
TRBD1 | TRBJ1-1 | . | TRBV10-3 | TGTGCCATCAGATTGACAGGGGGCCCCGATCCGAATGAAGCTTTCTTT | CAIRLTGGPDPNEAFF
. | TRBJ1-1 | hyperexpanded | TRBV10-3 | TGTGCCATCAGTGAGCTGTTAGAAGCTTTCTTT | CAISELLEAFF
TRBD1 | TRBJ1-2 | many | TRBV27 | TGTGCCAGCAGGGGGACAGGGTGGAACGGCTACACCTTC | CASRGTGWNGYTF
TRBD2 | TRBJ2-5 | few | TRBV9 | TGTGCCAGCAGCGTAGCTGACCGCGGGGGTCGAGAGACCCAGTACTTC | CASSVADRGGRETQYF
. | TRBJ1-1 | . | TRBV20-1 | TGCAGTGCCGAGGAGATGAACACTGAAGCTTTCTTT | CSAEEMNTEAFF
. | TRBJ2-3 | . | TRBV15 | TGTGCCACCAGCAGAGATAGGGGAGCGACCGCAGATACGCAGTATTTT | CATSRDRGATADTQYF
. | TRBJ2-7 | . | TRBV10-1 | TGCGCCAGCAGTGAGCGGGGCCCCTACGAGCAGTACTTC | CASSERGPYEQYF
. | TRBJ2-5 | many | TRBV9 | TGTGCCAGCAGCGTAAATTTCGGAGAGACCCAGTACTTC | CASSVNFGETQYF
. | TRBJ2-7 | medium-sized | TRBV20-1 | TGCAGTGCTAGAAAGGGTTGGTCTTACGAGCAGTACTTC | CSARKGWSYEQYF
TRBD1 | TRBJ2-7 | . | TRBV7-2 | TGTGCCAGCGCGATAGAGGGACAGTCCTACGAGCAGTACTTC | CASAIEGQSYEQYF
. | TRBJ2-7 | . | TRBV4-2 | TGTGCCAGCAGCCAAGAGATCAGGTCCGCCTACGAGCAGTACTTC | CASSQEIRSAYEQYF
. | TRBJ1-1 | . | TRBV19 | TGTGCCAGTAGCCTCCGTGGGGGCCGGAACACTGAAGCTGTCTTT | CASSLRGGRNTEAVF
. | TRBJ1-5 | . | TRBV2 | TGTGCCAGCAGTGCGGACAATCAGCCCCAGCATTTT | CASSADNQPQHF
TRBD1 | TRBJ2-7 | . | TRBV5-5 | TGTGCCAGCAGCTACCGACAGGGGGTCGACGAGCAGTACTTC | CASSYRQGVDEQYF
TRBD1 | TRBJ2-5 | many | TRBV4-3 | TGCGCCAGCAGCTCTTCCGGGACAGGGGGCGGGGAGACCCAGTACTTC | CASSSSGTGGGETQYF
. | TRBJ2-1 | . | TRBV2 | TGTGCCAGCATGGTTGTTTACGAGCAGTTCTTC | CASMVVYEQFF
. | TRBJ1-1 | few | TRBV2 | TGTGCCAGCAGTGACACCAGGGCAGCTTTCTTT | CASSDTRAAFF
. | TRBJ1-5 | many | TRBV7-9 | TGTGCCAGCAGCTGGGACCGGGGGCAGCCCCAGCATTTT | CASSWDRGQPQHF
TRBD1 | TRBJ2-7 | once | TRBV19 | TGTGCCAGTAGTTTCGGACAGGGCGAGCAGTACTTC | CASSFGQGEQYF
TRBD1 | TRBJ2-5 | . | TRBV29-1 | TGCAGCGTAGGGACAGGGACGCAAGAGACCCAGTACTTC | CSVGTGTQETQYF
TRBD1 | TRBJ2-7 | . | TRBV29-1 | TGCAGCGTGACAGGGGACACTCGCTCCTACGAGCAGTACTTC | CSVTGDTRSYEQYF
. | TRBJ1-5 | many | TRBV28 | TGTGCCAGCATCCCTCAAGGGACCTTAAATCAGCCCCAGCATTTT | CASIPQGTLNQPQHF
TRBD2 | TRBJ2-1 | many | TRBV5-1 | TGCGCCAGCATCAGCGGGGGGGCGGGGAATGAGCAGTTCTTC | CASISGGAGNEQFF
. | TRBJ2-2 | many | TRBV6-4 | TGTGCCAGCAGTCTTAGAGCGAACACCGGGGAGCTGTTTTTT | CASSLRANTGELFF
TRBD2 | TRBJ2-1 | . | TRBV7-3 | TGTGCCAGCAGCTCAACGGGACTAGTAGAGAATGAGCAGTTCTTC | CASSSTGLVENEQFF